Detailed here is one TCR beta chain. Its target is unknown. The data were taken from a study of OX40 agonist ivuxolimab in advanced cancers. Study information: Given to patients was ivuxolimab, an agonistic anti-OX40 (CD134) antibody. Three dose-escalation patients had partial responses: one with hepatocellular carcinoma and two with cutaneous melanoma. While on treatment, patients had intravenous ivuxolimab at 0.01 to 10 mg/kg every 2 weeks. General study points: At 0.1 to 3.0 mg/kg and by week 6, CD4+ and CD8+ T cells in the blood had expanded clonally.

CDR1 and CDR2 (germline): SGHRS, YFSETQ. V lost 4 bases and J lost 1, with 12 bases in between. CDR3 length: 15 residues. Assay: immunoSEQ multiplex PCR; the TCRdb copy retains only in-frame clones and omits some. The data show about 98,000 clones, with about 92% seen just once and around 0.28% held by the top ten. The chain is built from TRBV5-1 and TRBJ1-3; D is unclear. This TCR was recovered from an adult with an advanced solid tumor such as melanoma, head and neck, liver or kidney cancer. The specimen comprised CD4+ or CD8+ T cells sorted from blood, sampled in a trial of the OX40 agonist ivuxolimab. CDR3 bases: TGCGCCAGCAGCCCGTTGTGGGAGTCTGGAAACACCATATATTTT. Its protein product is CASSPLWESGNTIYF.